This T cell receptor (beta chain) was documented in a study of T cells in Graves' hyperthyroidism and ophthalmopathy. This clonotype was recorded at least ten times. V dropped 4 bases and J dropped 4 bases, with 14 bases sitting between them. The CDR3 spans 14 residues. CDR1 and CDR2 from the germline V gene are SGHVS and FQNEAQ. It was RNA transcripts that yielded the amplified TCR beta CDR3 regions. An initial round of RT-PCR targeting the TCR CDR3 relied on the HTBI primer set. TCRdb analysed the multiplex PCR reads with MiXCR anew, one entry per CDR3 protein. This sample has 450,000 to 700,000 distinct CDR3 sequences, with around 46% found just once.

This receptor was taken from a woman aged 18-30 years with Graves' hyperthyroidism. The sample comprised peripheral blood or thyroid tissue (not recorded which). The V call is TRBV7-8, the J call TRBJ2-7; D perhaps matches TRBD2 (6 bases). CDR3 in DNA: TGTGCCAGCAGCTGGGGACTGGCCCCTTACGAGCAGTACTTC. Translating gives CASSWGLAPYEQYF.